In this sample, the clone carrying this T cell receptor beta chain turned up a few times. The antigen remains unidentified. The germline gives CDR1 KGHDR, CDR2 SFDVKD. This CDR3 has 15 residues. V lost 5 bases to trimming and J lost 3 bases, with 10 bases between them. This record belongs to a study of CD8 T cells in ankylosing spondylitis. General study points: Prior work had noted some motif variants in reactive arthritis blood and synovial fluid. A CD8+ phenotype characterized the disease-linked clones, which were relatively rare in peripheral blood. Reports say disease-linked clones showed up significantly more in matched ankylosing spondylitis synovial fluid. Blood of patients with ankylosing spondylitis appeared to be characterized by a TCR beta motif of about eight highly homologous variants.

Preparation of TCR beta libraries was done by quantitative 5'-RACE with molecular barcodes. Each CDR3 protein is one row after TCRdb ran MiXCR on the 5' RACE reads. Of about 540,000 distinct CDR3 sequences listed, roughly 13% are singletons. The sequence was collected from a male donor with ankylosing spondylitis. The sequencing sample was made of blood, either unsorted or a sorted T cell fraction (not recorded which). V gene TRBV24-1 combines with J gene TRBJ2-6, with D perhaps matching TRBD1 (5 bases). This CDR3 is CATSAQGGGANVLTF. The CDR3, as DNA: TGTGCCACCAGTGCCCAGGGTGGTGGGGCCAACGTCCTGACTTTC.